This record concerns one T cell receptor beta chain sequence. Original processing methods: It was from reference gene primer amplification that nucleated cell counts were estimated. TCRdb keeps only in-frame clones here, not all; method: immunoSEQ multiplex PCR. D and trimming come from the DNA, and the V and J calls and clone size come from that table. The sample shows more than 95,000 clones, roughly 85% of them seen only once. The data originate from a study of blood T cell repertoires in COVID-19. Study information: Acute-phase and convalescent COVID-19 samples originated in the United States, Italy and Spain. T cells, B-cell-depleted T cells, or PBMCs supplied cDNA or gDNA.

This clonotype originated in a man aged 45-65 years with acute or convalescent COVID-19. Specimen: peripheral blood.

CDR3 in amino acids: CASSLEGLYINEQFF. The CDR3 region has the DNA TGTGCCAGCAGCTTGGAGGGACTTTACATCAATGAGCAGTTCTTC. This chain joins TRBV5-5 and TRBJ2-1; D is perhaps TRBD2 (6 bases). The CDR3 has 15 amino acids. V shed 0 bases and J shed 6 bases, with 13 bases lying between them. Germline values: CDR1 SGHKS, CDR2 YYEKEE (reference sequence).